This T cell receptor beta chain was profiled in a study of technical replicates of blood from a handful of donors. Germline V CDR1 and CDR2: LGHNA, YNFKEQ. CDR3 length: 17 residues. V gave up 1 base and J gave up 0 bases, with 10 bases separating them. The table came from immunoSEQ multiplex PCR; TCRdb's copy has only in-frame clones and leaves some out. The sample has around 67,000 clones, about 95% seen once; the top ten hold more than 0.2%. The source is a human donor in good health. Sequencing was carried out using T cells isolated from PBMCs. The chain links TRBV4-2 to TRBJ1-6; possible D gene TRBD1, 5 bases. This chain's CDR3 is CASSQAEGTSYNSPLHF. In nucleotides, the CDR3 is TGTGCCAGCAGCCAAGCGGAGGGGACCTCCTATAATTCACCCCTCCACTTT.